The table lists the clone carrying this T cell receptor beta chain with a count of one. Germline values: CDR1 SEHNR, CDR2 FQNEAQ (reference sequence). The CDR3 is 15 residues long. The junction had 4 bases not matched to a gene; V was cut back by 6 bases and J by 2 bases. The data are from a study of blood T cell repertoires in COVID-19. Study details: The analysed material was cDNA or gDNA that came from T cells, B-cell-depleted T cells, or PBMCs.

Authors' methods: Reference gene primer amplification yielded estimated nucleated cell counts. Assay used: immunoSEQ multiplex PCR; TCRdb lists only in-frame clones, some missing. V and J calls and clone size are those listed in that table; D and trimming were worked out from the DNA. Among tens of thousands of clones, 70% to 80% were seen once, and the ten largest hold under 3%. Seattle researchers signed up patients amid active infection and tracked them longitudinally. J is TRBJ1-1 and V is TRBV7-9, with 12 nucleotides matching TRBD1. The clonotype was recovered from a man aged 70 or older with COVID-19, enrolled during active disease. Material for sequencing was peripheral blood. The CDR3 DNA is TGTGCCAGCAGGTCGGGACAGGGGGCAAACACTGAAGCTTTCTTT. Its translation is CASRSGQGANTEAFF.